The T cell receptor beta chain described here comes from a study of Tregs in tolerant kidney transplant recipients. Some clones are missing from TCRdb's copy, which holds only in-frame ones; the method was immunoSEQ multiplex PCR. The sample lists tens of thousands of clones; 80% to 95% were seen once. The CDR3 totals 15 residues. The ends were cut back, 3 bases at V and 2 bases at J, with 13 bases in the middle. Germline V gives CDR1 SGHRS, CDR2 YFSETQ. The nonmyeloablative bone marrow transplants came from related graft donors, with transient mixed chimerism. The chain recombines TRBV5-1 with TRBJ2-3; D is possibly TRBD2 (7 bases). The source material was CD4+ T cells from blood (PBMCs), sampled 12 months after the transplant. The receptor comes from a human patient who received a combined kidney and bone marrow transplant. Some T cells may have come from the graft donor. The CDR3 DNA sequence: TGCGCCAGCAGCTCCCTCCGGGGGGCCACAGATACGCAGTATTTT. It yields the protein CASSSLRGATDTQYF.